Judged by frequency, the clone carrying this TCR beta chain is medium-sized (0.01 to 0.1%). Its specificity is unknown. The authors prepared UMI-labeled TRB cDNA libraries by 5' RACE. Using the 5' RACE reads, TCRdb records one entry per CDR3 protein without DNA. The ten top clones account for approximately 0.43%, within a sample of 50,000 to 60,000 distinct CDR3 sequences. The CDR3 runs 16 residues. Germline V CDR1 and CDR2: LNHNV, YYDKDF (reference sequence). The source of the sample is a study of CXCR3-negative and CXCR3-positive naive CD8 T cells. Study findings and constraints: Memory cells differed in TRBV-TRBJ usage, but naive CXCR3-negative and CXCR3-positive cells had similar usage.

The specimen sequenced was naive CXCR3- CD8+ T cells from blood. The subset was: CD45RO-CCR7+CD27+CD95- naive CD8+ T cells lacking CXCR3 (TNR3-). The sequence came from a human donor in good health. Some clones in this sample may be carry-over from other donors' samples. V gene TRBV15 combines with J gene TRBJ2-2; TCRdb's D gene call, TRBD2, goes unchecked for lack of DNA. CDR3: CATQPGALLNTGELFF.